The text below deals with one TCR beta chain. By frequency, this clonotype is medium-sized (0.01 to 0.1%), with no count recorded. Its antigen remains undetermined. To amplify TRB rearrangements, a touch-down multiplex PCR protocol was run with the TRB-A and TRB-B primer pools combined in a single tube. Two consecutive PCR reactions with Phusion HS II polymerase added Illumina adapters and sample indices to the amplicons. Amplicons were gel-purified with the NucleoSpin Gel and PCR Clean-up kit, then quantified by Qubit and quality-checked on an Agilent 2100 Bioanalyzer. Libraries were sequenced on an Illumina MiSeq using 600-cycle, single-indexed, paired-end runs. The original pipeline was this. MiXCR version 2.1.12 with the default MiXCR reference library was used to align and assemble TRB reads. A clone was defined by each unique CDR3 nucleotide sequence, and analysis was restricted to productive sequences with at least two reads. To assess repertoire diversity, an R script computed alpha-parameterized diversity profiles (alpha 0 to 5), which included the Shannon (alpha 1) and Simpson (alpha 2) indices. Combinatorial TRB VJ usage was computed with the tcR package and compared between cohorts by principal component analysis with ade4. GLIPH was used to cluster TCRbeta CDR3s in pairs of cohorts matched for age and read depth, and a Wilcoxon test was used to compare cluster frequencies. TCRdb reprocessed the reads, and each CDR3 protein sequence is entered once, without DNA. TCRdb assigned the V and J calls; the authors' analysis was not used. The sample has fewer than 3,000 distinct CDR3 sequences on record. The top ten clonotypes cover about 9.6% of the sample.

The cysteine opens and the phenylalanine closes a CDR3 of 12 amino acids. Only the protein is available. As encoded in the germline V gene (reference sequence), CDR1 is LNHDA while CDR2 is SQIVND. The sample is drawn from a study of T cell clusters in autoimmune cytopenias (dated by TCRdb to between 2017 and 2020). With regard to the full study: A median TRB sequencing depth of 51,575 reads per sample was reached, and a median of around 2,300 distinct TRB clonotypes per sample was obtained. In autoimmune cytopenia patients, peripheral blood TRB and IGH repertoires were sequenced during active disease and over treatment follow-up, together with healthy, CLL and autoimmune hepatitis controls. The study was designed to test whether a disease-specific immune repertoire signature usable as a blood-based biomarker is carried by autoimmune cytopenia patients. The paper's findings and limits, for the study overall: In the comparison of secondary cytopenia with CLL, the cluster-lack signature was not observed, apparently because the dominant lymphoma-associated repertoire masked the signature. About 3.2-fold more exclusive TRB clusters were observed in healthy donors than in active autoimmune hepatitis patients, consistent with an autoimmunity-wide signature. A lack of physiological T cell clusters in primary autoimmune cytopenia patients was suggested by GLIPH, as 51 clusters were found to be exclusive to healthy donors versus 15 to 20 exclusive to patients. The T cell clusters were defined only in silico, and the functional role of the clusters was left to be validated experimentally. Shifts in the TRB repertoire, including less even repertoires in secondary cytopenia and CLL, were mostly a reflection of lymphoma bias and not of autoimmunity.

For each sample, TRB amplification used roughly 250 ng of peripheral blood genomic DNA, equal to around 34,000 genome equivalents. The rearranged segments are TRBV19 and TRBJ2-1. Sequenced input: peripheral blood. The receptor was isolated from a human donor with an autoimmune cytopenia or autoimmune hepatitis (not recorded which). The CDR3 here reads CASSKANNEQFF.